Listed below are T cell receptor beta chains from one sample, sequenced in a study of OX40 agonist ivuxolimab in advanced cancers. Using immunoSEQ multiplex PCR, the repertoire was profiled, and TCRdb retains in-frame clones only, with some absent. The repertoire holds roughly 53,000 clones, with 90% as singletons. This specimen consisted of CD4+ or CD8+ T cells sorted from blood, obtained in a trial of the OX40 agonist ivuxolimab. The source is an adult with an advanced solid tumor such as melanoma, head and neck, liver or kidney cancer. Both conserved end residues are part of each CDR3. The order of the fields is J gene, D gene, clone size, CDR3 length, V gene, CDR3 protein, CDR3 DNA. A D gene is named only where the DNA matches it firmly. The size of a clone is reported for some rows only, either as once, few or many, or as a class for expanded clones.

TRBJ2-1	TRBD2	once	15	TRBV5-1	CASRWTSGSYNEQFF	TGCGCCAGCAGATGGACTAGCGGCTCCTACAATGAGCAGTTCTTC
TRBJ2-1	-	-	12	TRBV2	CASRRQDNEQFF	TGTGCCAGCAGGAGACAGGACAATGAGCAGTTCTTC
TRBJ1-5	-	-	14	TRBV6-6	CASSLGLRDQPQHF	TGTGCCAGCAGTTTAGGCCTCAGAGATCAGCCCCAGCATTTT
TRBJ2-7	-	-	15	TRBV6-1	CASSFLGTASYEQYF	TGTGCCAGCAGTTTTCTGGGGACCGCATCCTACGAGCAGTACTTC
TRBJ1-1	TRBD1	-	15	TRBV15	CATSRERTGAEGAFF	TGTGCCACCAGCAGAGAGAGGACAGGGGCTGAGGGAGCTTTCTTT
TRBJ1-5	-	-	15	TRBV10-3	CAISELGASNQPQHF	TGTGCCATCAGTGAATTGGGGGCAAGCAATCAGCCCCAGCATTTT
TRBJ2-1	-	-	15	TRBV7-8	CASSPQTSSYNEQFF	TGTGCCAGCAGCCCACAGACGAGCTCCTACAATGAGCAGTTCTTC
TRBJ1-2	TRBD1	-	12	TRBV7-6	CASSLGDSGYTF	TGTGCCAGCAGCTTAGGGGACAGTGGCTACACCTTC
TRBJ2-2	-	-	14	TRBV7-9	CASRTQGLTGELFF	TGTGCCAGCAGGACGCAGGGGCTCACCGGGGAGCTGTTTTTT
TRBJ1-4	TRBD1	-	14	TRBV30	CAWSYGTGSEKLFF	TGTGCCTGGAGCTACGGGACAGGGAGCGAAAAACTGTTTTTT
TRBJ1-2	-	-	13	TRBV6-6	CASSFEGNYGYTF	TGTGCCAGCAGTTTTGAGGGAAACTATGGCTACACCTTC
TRBJ2-3	TRBD2	-	17	TRBV18	CASSPGLAGGGTDTQYF	TGTGCCAGCTCACCGGGACTAGCGGGAGGCGGCACAGATACGCAGTATTTT
TRBJ1-5	TRBD1	-	12	TRBV7-2	CAIRDRAQPQHF	TGTGCTATTCGGGACAGGGCTCAGCCCCAGCATTTT
TRBJ1-5	-	-	14	TRBV19	CASINIGSNQPQHF	TGTGCCAGTATAAACATCGGTAGCAATCAGCCCCAGCATTTT
TRBJ2-1	TRBD1	-	15	TRBV6-1	CASSGGDRGRSEQFF	TGTGCCAGCAGTGGAGGGGACAGGGGAAGGAGTGAGCAGTTCTTC
TRBJ2-7	TRBD1	-	15	TRBV19	CASSPGTGIAYEQYF	TGTGCCAGTAGTCCCGGGACAGGGATCGCCTACGAGCAGTACTTC
TRBJ1-1	-	-	17	TRBV7-8	CASSLVGRSMGNTEAFF	TGTGCCAGCAGCTTAGTCGGCAGGAGCATGGGAAACACTGAAGCTTTCTTT
TRBJ1-2	TRBD1	-	18	TRBV28	CASSTSPGTGDGAYGYTF	TGTGCCAGCAGTACCAGTCCCGGGACAGGGGACGGGGCCTATGGCTACACCTTC
TRBJ1-4	-	-	16	TRBV7-8	CASSLAMGGRSEKLFF	TGTGCCAGCAGCTTAGCAATGGGGGGCCGTAGTGAAAAACTGTTTTTT
TRBJ2-5	TRBD1	-	15	TRBV5-1	CASSPQGAAQETQYF	TGCGCCAGCAGCCCCCAGGGGGCTGCCCAAGAGACCCAGTACTTC
TRBJ1-3	TRBD1	once	18	TRBV5-6	CASSSLYRGLGPGNTIYF	TGTGCCAGCAGCTCCCTTTACAGGGGATTAGGCCCTGGAAACACCATATATTTT
TRBJ2-1	-	-	15	TRBV5-5	CASSWGRGEYNEQFF	TGTGCCAGCAGCTGGGGCAGGGGTGAATACAATGAGCAGTTCTTC
TRBJ2-1	TRBD2	once	20	TRBV7-3	CASSLSSPGRRGGDGNEQFF	TGTGCCAGCAGCTTATCCTCCCCGGGCCGTCGGGGGGGCGATGGCAATGAGCAGTTCTTC
TRBJ2-3	TRBD1	-	18	TRBV7-8	CASSLAETGAGFTDTQYF	TGTGCCAGCAGCTTAGCAGAGACAGGGGCCGGGTTCACAGATACGCAGTATTTT
TRBJ2-6	-	-	16	TRBV9	CASSVDGASGANVLTF	TGTGCCAGCAGCGTGGACGGGGCCTCTGGGGCCAACGTCCTGACTTTC
TRBJ2-7	-	-	15	TRBV5-4	CASSSTSGLGHEQYF	TGTGCCAGCAGCTCTACCAGCGGTCTAGGGCACGAGCAGTACTTC
TRBJ2-7	-	-	13	TRBV11-2	CASSLASSSGQYF	TGTGCCAGCAGCTTAGCTTCGAGTAGCGGTCAGTACTTC
TRBJ2-6	-	-	16	TRBV6-5	CASSSVGSSGANVLTF	TGTGCCAGCAGTTCCGTGGGGAGCTCTGGGGCCAACGTCCTGACTTTC
TRBJ2-7	TRBD1	once	15	TRBV11-2	CASSLGDRPYNEQYF	TGTGCCAGCAGCTTAGGGGACAGGCCCTACAACGAGCAGTACTTC
TRBJ2-1	TRBD1	-	17	TRBV4-2	CASSESDRGAPYNEQFF	TGTGCCAGCAGCGAATCAGACAGGGGAGCACCATACAATGAGCAGTTCTTC
TRBJ1-1	TRBD1	-	12	TRBV5-1	CASSEGQKEAFF	TGCGCCAGCAGCGAGGGACAGAAAGAAGCTTTCTTT
TRBJ2-5	-	-	15	TRBV10-1	CASSPSGKVQETQYF	TGCGCCAGCAGTCCCTCCGGGAAGGTCCAAGAGACCCAGTACTTC
TRBJ2-7	-	-	12	TRBV2	CASTTDTYEQYF	TGTGCCAGCACTACAGATACCTACGAGCAGTACTTC
TRBJ1-2	-	-	13	TRBV5-5	CASSIQGDYGYTF	TGTGCCAGCAGCATACAGGGCGACTATGGCTACACCTTC
TRBJ1-5	-	-	15	TRBV6-1	CASRVLSSGNQPQHF	TGTGCCAGCAGAGTCCTAAGTTCGGGCAATCAGCCCCAGCATTTT
TRBJ1-1	-	-	15	TRBV11-2	CASSPLTGPWAEAFF	TGTGCCAGCAGCCCATTGACAGGCCCGTGGGCTGAAGCTTTCTTT
TRBJ2-1	TRBD2	few	16	TRBV5-4	CASSLGLAGRSNEQFF	TGTGCCAGCAGCTTGGGACTAGCGGGAAGGTCCAATGAGCAGTTCTTC
TRBJ1-3	-	once	15	TRBV5-1	CASSSAGSSGNTIYF	TGCGCCAGCAGCTCCGCGGGGAGCTCTGGAAACACCATATATTTT
TRBJ1-4	-	-	14	TRBV5-5	CASRPGQTGEKLFF	TGTGCCAGCAGACCAGGACAGACAGGTGAAAAACTGTTTTTT
TRBJ1-1	-	-	15	TRBV11-3	CASSSNRQVNTEAFF	TGTGCCAGCAGCAGCAACAGGCAAGTGAACACTGAAGCTTTCTTT
TRBJ1-1	TRBD1	-	15	TRBV5-1	CASSAGTGLNTEAFF	TGCGCCAGCAGCGCCGGGACAGGCTTGAACACTGAAGCTTTCTTT
TRBJ1-1	TRBD1	-	15	TRBV6-5	CASSYWDRGNTEAFF	TGTGCCAGCAGTTACTGGGACAGGGGGAACACTGAAGCTTTCTTT
TRBJ2-5	-	-	14	TRBV4-2	CASSQDGPQETQYF	TGTGCCAGCAGCCAAGACGGACCCCAAGAGACCCAGTACTTC
TRBJ1-2	-	-	15	TRBV19	CASTPDRIFNYGYTF	TGTGCCAGTACCCCCGACAGGATCTTCAACTATGGCTACACCTTC
TRBJ1-5	-	-	15	TRBV18	CASSPPGGSNQPQHF	TGTGCCAGCTCACCGCCCGGGGGGAGCAATCAGCCCCAGCATTTT
TRBJ2-7	TRBD1	-	18	TRBV30	CAWNTFRTGWTSSYEQYF	TGTGCCTGGAATACTTTCCGGACAGGGTGGACAAGCTCCTACGAGCAGTACTTC
TRBJ2-7	-	-	11	TRBV6-9	CASSSPYEQYF	TGTGCCAGCAGTTCCCCCTACGAGCAGTACTTC
TRBJ2-1	-	-	15	TRBV7-9	CASSSLGAAGNEQFF	TGTGCCAGCAGCTCCCTAGGGGCGGCGGGCAATGAGCAGTTCTTC
TRBJ1-4	-	-	16	TRBV19	CASSIDLPGTREKLFF	TGTGCCAGTAGTATAGATCTACCGGGTACCCGGGAAAAACTGTTTTTT
TRBJ1-2	TRBD1	-	17	TRBV19	CASSIDRQGSFRRGYTF	TGTGCCAGTAGTATAGACCGACAGGGTTCGTTTAGGCGTGGCTACACCTTC
TRBJ2-1	-	-	13	TRBV5-1	CASSLGEGDEQFF	TGCGCCAGCAGCTTGGGGGAAGGAGATGAGCAGTTCTTC
TRBJ1-5	-	-	16	TRBV9	CASSPKGVRERQPQHF	TGTGCCAGCAGCCCAAAGGGGGTTCGGGAACGTCAGCCCCAGCATTTT
TRBJ1-2	-	-	17	TRBV5-1	CASSPGAAGTGNYGYTF	TGCGCCAGCAGCCCGGGGGCCGCCGGTACCGGAAACTATGGCTACACCTTC
TRBJ1-3	TRBD1	-	15	TRBV7-8	CASSPRTGNGNTIYF	TGTGCCAGCAGCCCTAGGACAGGGAATGGAAACACCATATATTTT